Sequencing of this T cell receptor beta chain was carried out in a study of T cells in localized non-small cell lung cancer. General study results and limits: For the top 100 tumor clones, a median approximately 61 also appeared in adjacent lung. Uninvolved adjacent lung had higher T cell clonality than tumor and all other tissues. Longer overall survival associated with higher blood T cell density; shorter survival with higher adjacent-lung clonality. Sequencing covered just one tumor region, so heterogeneity cannot be ruled out.

A remark on this clone: Its antigen remains unidentified.

Only in-frame clones appear in the TCRdb table, and some are missing; sequencing was by immunoSEQ multiplex PCR. The sample consists of 100,000 to 150,000 clones, around 89% of them appearing once. The sequence came from an older female donor with stage I lung adenocarcinoma. The specimen comprised peripheral blood, sampled before any cancer treatment.

The CDR3 region has the DNA TGTGCCAGCAGTTTAGAACCTAGACAGCCCCAGCATTTT. Protein sequence: CASSLEPRQPQHF. This rearrangement joins TRBV27 to TRBJ1-5; no clear D gene. The V gene's germline CDR1 is MNHEY and CDR2 SMNVEV (reference sequence). V lost 2 bases, J lost 7 bases, and 9 bases lay in between. The CDR3 has 13 amino acids.